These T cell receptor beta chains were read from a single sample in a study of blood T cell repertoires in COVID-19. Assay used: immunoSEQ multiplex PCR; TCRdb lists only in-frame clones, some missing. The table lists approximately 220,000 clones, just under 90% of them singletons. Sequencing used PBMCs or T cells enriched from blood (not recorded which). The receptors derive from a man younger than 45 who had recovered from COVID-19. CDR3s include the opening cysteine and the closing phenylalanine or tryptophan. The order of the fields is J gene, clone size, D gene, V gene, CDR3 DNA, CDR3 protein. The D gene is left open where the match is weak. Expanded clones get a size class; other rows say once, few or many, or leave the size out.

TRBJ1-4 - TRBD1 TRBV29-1 TGCAGCGTTGAAGACAGGGGGTTTAATGAAAAACTGTTTTTT CSVEDRGFNEKLFF
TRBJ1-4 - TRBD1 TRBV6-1 TGTGCCAGCAGTGAAGCGAGGTGGAGGGGGCCAACTAATGAAAAACTGTTTTTT CASSEARWRGPTNEKLFF
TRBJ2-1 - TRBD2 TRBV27 TGTGCCAGCAGTTTTCTAGCGGGAGGCCATGAGCAGTTCTTC CASSFLAGGHEQFF
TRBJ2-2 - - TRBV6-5 TGTGCCAGCAGTTACGAGGTGAACACCGGGGAGCTGTTTTTT CASSYEVNTGELFF
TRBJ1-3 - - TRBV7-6 TGTGCCAGCAGCTCCTTAAGGAGTACATCTGGAAACACCATATATTTT CASSSLRSTSGNTIYF
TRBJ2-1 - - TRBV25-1 TGTGCCAGCAGTGAAGCTCTAGCCGGGAAGAATGAGCAGTTCTTC CASSEALAGKNEQFF
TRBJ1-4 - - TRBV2 TGTGCCAGCACCGGGAGGGCGACGGGTGAAAAACTGTTTTTT CASTGRATGEKLFF
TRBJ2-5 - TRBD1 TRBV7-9 TGTGCCAGCAGCTGGGACAGGGAAGAGACCCAGTACTTC CASSWDREETQYF
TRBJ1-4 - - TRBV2 TGTGCCAGCAGTGAACAGGATGGTGAAAAACTGTTTTTT CASSEQDGEKLFF
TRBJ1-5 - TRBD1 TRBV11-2 TGTGCCAGCAGCTCTCAGGGGGGCAATCAGCCCCAGCATTTT CASSSQGGNQPQHF
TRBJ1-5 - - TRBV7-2 TGTGCCAGCAGCATTCCGCGGGGGCCAGGCGGCAATCAGCCCCAGCATTTT CASSIPRGPGGNQPQHF
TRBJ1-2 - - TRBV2 TGTGCCAGCAGCCCATTAGGGCAGGGTCAGATCGACACCTTC CASSPLGQGQIDTF
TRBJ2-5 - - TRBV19 TGTGCCAGTAGTATTTCCCCTAGACAGTCTCAAGAGACCCAGTACTTC CASSISPRQSQETQYF
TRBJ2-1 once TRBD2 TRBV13 TGTGCCAGCAGCTTAACGGGAGGGGGGCGCAATGAGCAGTTCTTC CASSLTGGGRNEQFF
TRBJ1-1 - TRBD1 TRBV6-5 TGTGCCAGCAGTTACCACAGGGGCACTGAAGCTTTCTTT CASSYHRGTEAFF
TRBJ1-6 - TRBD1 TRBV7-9 TGTGCCAGCAGCCCCCAGGGGGCGGATTCACCCCTCCACTTT CASSPQGADSPLHF
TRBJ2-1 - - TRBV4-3 TGCGCCAGCAGCCAAGATCACAATTCCTACAATGAGCAGTTCTTC CASSQDHNSYNEQFF
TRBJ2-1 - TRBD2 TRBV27 TGTGCCAGCAGTGGGCGGACTAGCGGGAGGGCCTCAGGCAATGAGCAGTTCTTC CASSGRTSGRASGNEQFF
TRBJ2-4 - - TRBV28 TGTGCCAGCAGCTCTGTCCGGACAGCTTGGCGAAACATTCAGTACTTC CASSSVRTAWRNIQYF
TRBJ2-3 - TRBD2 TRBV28 TGTGCCAGCAGTAAGGGACAGGGTTTCTCCGGACTAGCGGGAGCCACAGATACGCAGTATTTT CASSKGQGFSGLAGATDTQYF
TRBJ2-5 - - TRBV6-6 TGTGCCAGCAGTTCACACCACAGGGTCTGGGAGACCCAGTACTTC CASSSHHRVWETQYF
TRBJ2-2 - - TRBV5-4 TGTGCCAGCAGCTTGGGTTTGAGTGGGAGCGGCGCAAAAACCGGGGAGCTGTTTTTT CASSLGLSGSGAKTGELFF
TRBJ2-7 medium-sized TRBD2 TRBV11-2 TGTGCCAGCAGCTCTCCGAGCATTGCTAGCGGGGGTCCCTACGAGCAGTACTTC CASSSPSIASGGPYEQYF
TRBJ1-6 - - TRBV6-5 TGTGCCAGCAGTTCAAACCCAGGCAACTCACCCCTCCACTTT CASSSNPGNSPLHF
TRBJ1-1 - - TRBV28 TGCTCGACAGGCAGAGAGACTGAAGCTTTCTTT CSTGRETEAFF
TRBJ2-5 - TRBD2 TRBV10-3 TGTGCCATCAAAACCGAGCGGGGGGCTTGGGAGACCCAGTACTTC CAIKTERGAWETQYF
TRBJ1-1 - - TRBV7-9 TGTGCCAGCAGCTCCCCTCCGGGAGGGGTGGACACTGAAGCTTTCTTT CASSSPPGGVDTEAFF
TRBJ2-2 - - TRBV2 TGTGCCAGCAGTGAAATCCCGGACTATGCAGTCACCGGGGAGCTGTTTTTT CASSEIPDYAVTGELFF
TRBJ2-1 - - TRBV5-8 TGTGCCAGCAGCTTGGAGACTAGGTTCTACAATGAGCAGTTCTTC CASSLETRFYNEQFF
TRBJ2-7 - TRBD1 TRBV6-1 TGTGCCAGCAGTGAACTTCCGGGACAGAACTACGAGCAGTACTTC CASSELPGQNYEQYF
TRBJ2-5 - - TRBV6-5 TGTGCCAGCAGTTATCCAGGTGTCGCGGAGACCCAGTACTTC CASSYPGVAETQYF
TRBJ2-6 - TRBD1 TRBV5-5 TGTGCCAGCACACAGGGGGCGTCGCTATCTGGGGCCAACGTCCTGACTTTC CASTQGASLSGANVLTF
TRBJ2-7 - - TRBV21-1 TGTGCCAGCAGCAAAGAGGAGGGGTACGAGCAGTACTTC CASSKEEGYEQYF
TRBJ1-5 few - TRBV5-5 TGTGCCAGCAGCTTTGGACACCACAATCAGCCCCAGCATTTT CASSFGHHNQPQHF
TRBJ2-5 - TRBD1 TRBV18 TGTGCCAGCTCACGCAGACAGGGGGAATCAGAGACCCAGTACTTC CASSRRQGESETQYF
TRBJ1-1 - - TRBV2 TGTGCCAGCAGACTAATTAGCACTGAAGCTTTCTTT CASRLISTEAFF
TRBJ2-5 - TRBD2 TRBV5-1 TGCGCCAGCAGCCCCGGGAGGGGCAAGGAGACCCAGTACTTC CASSPGRGKETQYF
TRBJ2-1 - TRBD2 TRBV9 TGTGCCAGCAGCGTAGGACTAGCGGGATATAATGAGCAGTTCTTC CASSVGLAGYNEQFF
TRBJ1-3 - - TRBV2 TGTGCCAGCAGCCCAAACAGGGAGGGTGCTGGAAACACCATATATTTT CASSPNREGAGNTIYF
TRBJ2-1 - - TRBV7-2 TGTGCCAGCAGCTTAGTTATCCTGAGAGACAATGAGCAGTTCTTC CASSLVILRDNEQFF
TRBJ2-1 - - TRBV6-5 TGTGCCAGCAGCTCCCCCCGGGACAATGAGCAGTTCTTC CASSSPRDNEQFF
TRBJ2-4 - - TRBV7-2 TGTGCCAGCAGCTATTTCGCGGGGCTAGCCAAAAACATTCAGTACTTC CASSYFAGLAKNIQYF
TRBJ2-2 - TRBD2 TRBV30 TGTGCCTGGAGTGTAGCGGGGGGAACCGGGGAGCTGTTTTTT CAWSVAGGTGELFF
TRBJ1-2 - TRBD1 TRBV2 TGTGCCAGCAGTCGACTACAGGGGACCAACTATGGCTACACCTTC CASSRLQGTNYGYTF
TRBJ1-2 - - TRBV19 TGTGCCAGTAGTATAGGGGTAGGACTTCACTATGGCTACACCTTC CASSIGVGLHYGYTF
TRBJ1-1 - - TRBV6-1 TGTGCCAGCAGTGAAGGAGGGTACGGCACTGAAGCTTTCTTT CASSEGGYGTEAFF
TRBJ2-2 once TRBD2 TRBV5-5 TGTGCCAGCAGCTGGGGACTAGCGGGAGTATCCGGGGAGCTGTTTTTT CASSWGLAGVSGELFF
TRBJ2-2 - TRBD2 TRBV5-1 TGCGCCAGCAGCTCAAATAGCGGGGAGAACACCGGGGAGCTGTTTTTT CASSSNSGENTGELFF
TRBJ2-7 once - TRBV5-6 TGTGCCAGCAGCTTGTCCGGGGAGCAGTACTTC CASSLSGEQYF
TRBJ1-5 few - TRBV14 TGTGCCAGCAGCCAAGGGGGGCATCAGCCCCAGCATTTT CASSQGGHQPQHF